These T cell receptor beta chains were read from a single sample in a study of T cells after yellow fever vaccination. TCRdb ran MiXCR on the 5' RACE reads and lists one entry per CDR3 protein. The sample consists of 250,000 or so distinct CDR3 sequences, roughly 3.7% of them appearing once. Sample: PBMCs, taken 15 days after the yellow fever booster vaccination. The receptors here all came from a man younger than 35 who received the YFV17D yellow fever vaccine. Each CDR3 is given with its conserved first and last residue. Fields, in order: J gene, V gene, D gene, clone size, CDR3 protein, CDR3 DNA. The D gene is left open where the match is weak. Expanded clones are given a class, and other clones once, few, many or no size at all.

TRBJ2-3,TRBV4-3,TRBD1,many,CASSQDVPDRGWADTQYF,TGCGCCAGCAGCCAAGATGTTCCCGACAGGGGTTGGGCAGATACGCAGTATTTT
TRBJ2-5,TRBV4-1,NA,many,CASSQGNGAETQYF,TGCGCCAGCAGCCAAGGGAACGGGGCAGAGACCCAGTACTTC
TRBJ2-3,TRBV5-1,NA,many,CASSSWQGGTDTQYF,TGCGCCAGCAGCTCCTGGCAGGGAGGCACAGATACGCAGTATTTT
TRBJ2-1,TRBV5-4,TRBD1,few,CASSPGTGGIDEQFF,TGTGCCAGCAGCCCCGGGACAGGGGGCATCGATGAGCAGTTCTTC
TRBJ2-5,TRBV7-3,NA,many,CASSSTPRETQYF,TGTGCCAGCAGCTCGACCCCACGGGAGACCCAGTACTTC
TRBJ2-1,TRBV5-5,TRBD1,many,CASSRQGGLEEQFF,TGTGCCAGCAGCCGACAGGGGGGCCTCGAAGAGCAGTTCTTC
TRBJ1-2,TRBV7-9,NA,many,CASSVGTAPGYTF,TGTGCCAGCAGCGTCGGGACCGCTCCTGGCTACACCTTC
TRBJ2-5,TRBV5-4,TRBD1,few,CASSFLQGDQETQYF,TGTGCCAGCAGCTTTCTACAGGGGGACCAAGAGACCCAGTACTTC
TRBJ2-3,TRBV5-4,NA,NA,CASSLVMENTDTQYF,TGTGCCAGCAGCTTGGTTATGGAGAACACAGATACGCAGTATTTT
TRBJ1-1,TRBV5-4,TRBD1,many,CASSWGTVMNTEAFF,TGTGCCAGCAGCTGGGGGACAGTCATGAACACTGAAGCTTTCTTT
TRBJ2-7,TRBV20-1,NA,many,CSASARASYEQYF,TGCAGTGCTAGTGCCAGGGCCTCCTACGAGCAGTACTTC
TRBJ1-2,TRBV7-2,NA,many,CASSLGADLRYTF,TGTGCCAGCAGCTTAGGTGCGGATTTGCGCTACACCTTC
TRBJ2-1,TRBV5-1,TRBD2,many,CASSRSSGGIDEQFF,TGCGCCAGCAGCCGAAGTAGCGGGGGGATCGATGAGCAGTTCTTC
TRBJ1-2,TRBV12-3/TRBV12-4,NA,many,CASSLADGDYTF,TGTGCCAGCAGTTTAGCGGATGGGGACTACACCTTC
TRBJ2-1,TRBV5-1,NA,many,CASSFRTRRNEQFF,TGCGCCAGCAGCTTCAGGACTCGCCGGAATGAGCAGTTCTTC
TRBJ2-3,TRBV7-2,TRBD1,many,CASSFGQGGTDTQYF,TGTGCCAGCAGCTTTGGACAGGGTGGCACAGATACGCAGTATTTT
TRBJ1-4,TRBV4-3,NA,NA,CASSQRNRVANEKLFF,TGCGCCAGCAGCCAACGAAACCGGGTTGCTAATGAAAAACTGTTTTTT
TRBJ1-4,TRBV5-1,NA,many,CASSSGRTTNEKLFF,TGCGCCAGCAGCTCGGGACGGACAACTAATGAAAAACTGTTTTTT
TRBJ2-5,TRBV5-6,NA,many,CASSLPGYETQYF,TGTGCCAGCAGTCTCCCGGGGTACGAGACCCAGTACTTC
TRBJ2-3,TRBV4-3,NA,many,CASSQERGRTTQYF,TGCGCCAGCAGCCAAGAACGGGGCAGAACTACGCAGTATTTT
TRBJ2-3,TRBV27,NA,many,CASSLGGHTQYF,TGTGCCAGCAGTTTGGGCGGTCATACGCAGTATTTT
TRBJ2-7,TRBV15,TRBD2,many,CATSYRTSGAYEQYF,TGTGCCACCAGCTACCGGACTAGCGGGGCCTACGAGCAGTACTTC